This TCR beta chain stems from a study of blood T cell repertoires in COVID-19. The overall study: COVID-19 samples from acute and convalescent phases originated in the United States, Italy and Spain. Nucleic acid was either cDNA or gDNA, and it came from T cells, B-cell-depleted T cells, or PBMCs.

From germline, CDR1 is SGHTA and CDR2 FQGTGA. CDR3 size: 14 residues. V was clipped by 5 bases and J by 5 bases, with 15 bases between them. Authors' methods: Researchers report that nucleated cell counts were estimated from reference gene primer amplification. Profiled with immunoSEQ multiplex PCR; TCRdb holds only in-frame clones, not every one. The V and J calls and clone size come from that table; D and trimming were worked out from the DNA. The profile covers about 150,000 clones, with 75% to 90% appearing a single time and under 3% taken by the ten largest. Sequenced: peripheral blood. The genes are TRBV7-3 and TRBJ2-5; possibly TRBD1 for D (6 bases). This TCR was sampled from a man aged 60 to 69 with active or convalescent COVID-19. DNA of the CDR3: TGTGCCAGCAGCGCCAACAGGGAACGGGAGACCCAGTACTTC. Translating it yields CASSANRERETQYF.